These 24 T cell receptor beta chains share one sample of origin, sequenced in a study of cytomegalovirus exposure and HLA in healthy donors. PCR involved 60 Vbeta and 13 Jbeta primers. The data were produced by immunoSEQ multiplex PCR, yet TCRdb's version contains in-frame clones alone and is incomplete. The repertoire consists of over 150,000 clones, with about four fifths occurring once and the leading ten covering around 5%. Sequencing input: PBMCs. The receptors were sampled from a girl aged 10-17 years in good health and CMV-seropositive.

This rearrangement joins TRBV10-3 to TRBJ2-3, with TRBD2 identical over 8 bases. Germline CDR1 and CDR2: ENHRY and SYGVKD. Trimming cost V 1 base and J 2 bases; bases outside gene matches: 17. This CDR3 has 20 residues. The CDR3 DNA reads as TGTGCCATCAGTGAGTGGGTAGCGGGGAAAACCGGACTCAACACAGATACGCAGTATTTT. This codes for CAISEWVAGKTGLNTDTQYF.

This clone occurred once. This chain links TRBV28 with TRBJ1-1; D is unresolved. The germline CDR1 and CDR2 sequences are MDHEN and SYDVKM. Trimming took 7 bases from V and 8 from J, leaving 14 bases between them. The CDR3 runs 12 residues. CDR3 loop: CASTPSGWEAFF. The CDR3 DNA sequence: TGTGCCAGCACCCCTTCGGGGTGGGAAGCTTTCTTT.

This sequence joins TRBV5-1 and TRBJ1-1; D is unresolved. The V and J ends lost 0 bases and 1 base respectively, with 7 bases between them. Germline CDR1 SGHRS, CDR2 YFSETQ. This CDR3 comprises 14 residues. The CDR3 DNA sequence: TGCGCCAGCAGCTTGGTTGGCCAGAACACTGAAGCTTTCTTT. It translates to CASSLVGQNTEAFF.

The gene calls are TRBV28 and TRBJ1-1; 8 nucleotides align to TRBD1. The CDR3 extends over 15 amino acids. CDR1 MDHEN and CDR2 SYDVKM come from the germline V gene. V shed 3 bases and J 1 base; nucleotides not matched to a gene: 4. The CDR3 DNA reads TGTGCCAGCAGTTTCATAGGACAGGGGAACACTGAAGCTTTCTTT. Translated, it gives CASSFIGQGNTEAFF.

The chain is built from TRBV6-5 and TRBJ2-1, with D possibly matching TRBD2 (6 bases). Germline assignment: CDR1 MNHEY and CDR2 SVGAGI. V lost 3 bases and J 1 base, leaving 13 bases between the germline ends. This CDR3 comprises 16 residues. CDR3 in DNA: TGTGCCAGCAGTTATGGTAGCGGATTATCCTACAATGAGCAGTTCTTC. Protein sequence: CASSYGSGLSYNEQFF.

V usage is TRBV4-1 and J usage is TRBJ2-7; D may be TRBD1 (5 bases). CDR3 length: 15 amino acids. Trimming took off 0 bases at V and 6 bases at J, with 15 bases between the two ends. Germline lookup yields CDR1 MGHRA and CDR2 YSYEKL. The CDR3 DNA sequence: TGCGCCAGCAGCCAAGATTTGGGCCGGACAAGCGAGCAGTACTTC. Translation gives CASSQDLGRTSEQYF.

This clone was counted between two and nine times. The J gene is TRBJ2-7, the V gene TRBV18; a possible D gene is TRBD2 (5 bases). Trimming cost V 6 bases and J 2 bases, with 14 bases left between them. Looked up from germline, CDR1 is KGHSH and CDR2 is LQKENI. There are 14 residues in the CDR3. The CDR3 DNA reads as TGTGCCAGCTCCGCCCGGGGTTATACCTACGAGCAGTACTTC. Protein sequence: CASSARGYTYEQYF.

The chain has TRBV6-6 and TRBJ1-2; 7 positions agree with TRBD1. This CDR3 is 13 amino acids long. The germline V gene encodes CDR1 MNHNY and CDR2 SVGAGI (reference sequence). V lost 6 bases and J lost 6; bases outside the gene matches: 7. CDR3 sequence reads: CASRSGTEHGYTF. CDR3 bases: TGTGCCAGCAGGAGTGGGACAGAGCATGGCTACACCTTC.

The chain joins TRBV19 to TRBJ1-6; unclear D gene. Germline V gene lookup returns CDR1 LNHDA and CDR2 SQIVND (reference sequence). This CDR3 is 15 amino acids long. V lost 3 bases and J lost 7, with 13 bases in between. Here the CDR3 DNA reads TGTGCCAGTAGTATCAGCGGCCTAATGAATTCACCCCTCCACTTT. Translating gives CASSISGLMNSPLHF. Full variable domain (rest looked up from reference TRBV19 and TRBJ1-6): DGGITQSPKYLFRKEGQNVTLSCEQNLNHDAMYWYRQDPGQGLRLIYYSQIVNDFQKGDIAEGYSVSREKKESFPLTVTSAQKNPTAFYLCASSISGLMNSPLHFGNGTRLTVT.

CDR3 in DNA: TGTGCCAGCAGTGAATGGACTAGCGGGGCCTACGAGCAGTACTTC. As protein: CASSEWTSGAYEQYF. The chain has TRBV2 and TRBJ2-7; 12 positions agree with TRBD2. Trimming took 2 bases from V and 2 from J; bases not matched to a gene: 1. Germline V gene sequence: CDR1 SNHLY, CDR2 FYNNEI. CDR3 size: 15 residues.

V gene TRBV6-5 combines with J gene TRBJ1-2; possibly TRBD1 for D (6 bases). This CDR3 contains 11 residues. The V end was cut by 8 bases, the J end by 8 bases, with 12 bases between. Germline V gene sequence: CDR1 MNHEY, CDR2 SVGAGI. The CDR3 spells CASHSGDGYTF. The CDR3 bases are TGTGCCAGCCATTCAGGGGACGGCTACACCTTC.

The chain links TRBV10-3 to TRBJ1-2; 8 bases line up with TRBD1. The CDR3 is 16 amino acids. Germline lookup yields CDR1 ENHRY and CDR2 SYGVKD. Trimming at V came to 2 bases and at J to 5 bases, leaving 10 bases not matched to a gene. CDR3 sequence reads: CAISEGGAGGKYGYTF. The DNA for the CDR3 is TGTGCCATCAGTGAGGGGGGGGCAGGGGGCAAGTATGGCTACACCTTC.

The chain is built from TRBV13 and TRBJ2-1; 7 bases are a match to TRBD1. V gave up 5 bases and J gave up 2 bases; unmatched junction bases: 3. Per germline, CDR1 PRHDT and CDR2 FYEKMQ (reference sequence). CDR3 length: 14 amino acids. CDR3 nucleotides: TGTGCCAGCAGCCGAGGACAGGCCTACAATGAGCAGTTCTTC. Translating it yields CASSRGQAYNEQFF.

The rearrangement joins TRBV25-1 to TRBJ2-7; 7 bases line up with TRBD1. The CDR3 runs to 14 residues. The germline CDR1 and CDR2 sequences are MGHDK and SYGVNS. V dropped 1 base and J dropped 3; count of bases not matched to a gene: 3. CDR3 protein: CASSEWRQGYEQYF. The CDR3 nucleotides read TGTGCCAGCAGTGAATGGAGACAGGGCTACGAGCAGTACTTC.

The V gene is TRBV2, the J gene TRBJ2-3; 11 bases agree with TRBD2. The V and J ends lost 6 bases and 4 bases, in that order; junction bases with no gene match: 9. The CDR3 runs to 16 residues. Germline values: CDR1 SNHLY, CDR2 FYNNEI. CDR3 sequence: CASRVSSGGHADTQYF. CDR3 DNA: TGTGCCAGCAGGGTATCTAGCGGGGGGCACGCAGATACGCAGTATTTT.

In regard to this clone: Different DNA sequences within this sample yield the same CDR3. This chain connects TRBV19 to TRBJ2-7; the D gene is possibly TRBD2 (6 bases). Per the germline V gene, CDR1 is LNHDA and CDR2 is SQIVND (reference sequence). The CDR3 extends over 12 amino acids. V dropped 3 bases and J dropped 3 bases, with 6 bases sitting between them. Here the CDR3 DNA reads TGTGCCAGTAGTATGCGGGGCTACGAGCAGTACTTC. Translated: CASSMRGYEQYF.

This clone showed up just once. This chain uses TRBV7-2 with TRBJ1-2; TRBD1 agrees at 9 bases. The CDR3 spans 15 residues. V was pared by 2 bases and J by 3 bases, with 4 bases of the junction left unmatched. The germline CDR1 and CDR2 sequences are SGHTA and FQGNSA. The CDR3 DNA reads as TGTGCCAGCAGCTTATACAGGGGGCTTGACTATGGCTACACCTTC. Residues: CASSLYRGLDYGYTF.

A remark on this clone: Other DNA sequences in the sample encode the same CDR3. V and J are TRBV7-9 and TRBJ1-5; D is uncertain. The CDR3 runs to 14 residues. The ends were cut back, 6 bases at V and 0 bases at J, with 9 bases in the middle. Germline V CDR1 and CDR2: SEHNR, FQNEAQ (reference sequence). The CDR3, as DNA: TGTGCCAGCAGTCATCAGGATAGCAATCAGCCCCAGCATTTT. This gives the protein CASSHQDSNQPQHF.

V usage is TRBV2 and J usage is TRBJ1-1; perhaps TRBD1 as D (6 bases). V lost 8 bases and J 0 bases, leaving 16 bases between the germline ends. Germline CDR1 SNHLY, CDR2 FYNNEI. The CDR3 covers 15 residues. CDR3 loop: CASVIRQAVNTEAFF. DNA of the CDR3: TGTGCCAGCGTCATTAGACAGGCTGTGAACACTGAAGCTTTCTTT.

The J gene is TRBJ1-6, the V gene TRBV30, with D hard to call. Germline values: CDR1 GTSNPN, CDR2 SVGIG (reference sequence). The CDR3 spans 15 residues. The CDR3 reads CACGKTGRYNSPLHF. The CDR3 DNA sequence: TGTGCTTGTGGCAAGACGGGAAGATATAATTCACCCCTCCACTTT.

The chain has TRBV11-3 and TRBJ1-2; D may be TRBD1 (5 bases). The CDR3 runs 14 residues. CDR1 and CDR2 (germline): SGHNT, YENEEA. V lost 5 bases and J 1 base, leaving 11 bases between the germline ends. The CDR3 DNA is TGTGCCAGCAGCCGGTCAGGGAATAACTATGGCTACACCTTC. Translating gives CASSRSGNNYGYTF.

V gene TRBV6-1 combines with J gene TRBJ1-1; tentatively, D is TRBD1 (5 bases). Per germline, CDR1 MNHNS and CDR2 SASEGT. V shed 5 bases and J shed 6 bases, with 19 bases lying between them. The CDR3 has 15 amino acids. CDR3 sequence reads: CASSPSLYRKSEAFF. In DNA form, the CDR3 reads TGTGCCAGCAGTCCTTCTCTCTACAGGAAGTCTGAAGCTTTCTTT.

The chain combines TRBV5-1 with TRBJ1-6; the D is unclear. The CDR3 totals 16 residues. Germline values: CDR1 SGHRS, CDR2 YFSETQ. V gave up 3 bases and J gave up 7 bases, with 17 bases separating them. CDR3 sequence: CASSSLLRVDNSPLHF. CDR3 nucleotide sequence: TGCGCCAGCAGCTCCCTACTACGGGTCGACAATTCACCCCTCCACTTT. Full variable domain (outside the CDR3, taken from reference TRBV5-1 and TRBJ1-6): KAGVTQTPRYLIKTRGQQVTLSCSPISGHRSVSWYQQTPGQGLQFLFEYFSETQRNKGNFPGRFSGRQFSNSRSEMNVSTLELGDSALYLCASSSLLRVDNSPLHFGNGTRLTVT.

The V and J genes are TRBV19 and TRBJ1-2; 7 bases agree with TRBD1. Germline V lookup: CDR1 LNHDA, CDR2 SQIVND (reference sequence). The CDR3 sequence is 15 residues long. With V trimmed by 7 bases and J by 7 bases, 15 bases remained unmatched. The CDR3 spells CASTQPSTGNLGYTF. Written as DNA, the CDR3 is TGTGCCAGTACCCAACCCTCGACAGGGAATCTTGGCTACACCTTC.